This T cell receptor beta chain appears in the sequencing data of a study of T cell responses to AZD1222 COVID-19 vaccine. Notes on the study in general: Vaccination with two AZD1222 doses was followed by a rise in Spike-specific TCR breadth and depth. Vaccine-associated CD4 TCRs spanned spike, dominant at 160-218 and 743-854. Most donors were white British and more were female, and clonal diversity was possibly underestimated.

The assay was immunoSEQ multiplex PCR, and TCRdb's table has in-frame clones only and misses some. The data show about 270,000 clones, around 93% seen once. Trimming removed 4 bases from V and 3 bases from J, with 12 bases in between. The V gene's germline CDR1 is LGHNA and CDR2 YSLEER. The CDR3 sequence is 14 residues long. In regard to this clone: The antigen is unknown.

V is TRBV4-3 and J is TRBJ1-1, with D possibly matching TRBD1 (5 bases). The starting material was peripheral blood, obtained 28 days after the second AZD1222 dose. This receptor was obtained from an adult who received the AZD1222 COVID-19 vaccine. CDR3 sequence reads: CASSRYGGDTEAFF. CDR3 in DNA: TGCGCCAGCAGCCGCTACGGGGGGGACACTGAAGCTTTCTTT.